One sample yielded the 21 T cell receptor beta chains listed below, sequenced in a study of tumor-infiltrating lymphocytes in primary liver carcinoma. The source of the blood RNA was unsorted whole blood, and germline DNA was extracted as well. TCR beta cDNA was prepared out of roughly 450 ng total RNA by means of a constant-region primer. Libraries of TCR beta came from three nested multiplex PCR rounds with slightly modified ARM-PCR. Investigators reported that the first two PCR rounds, at 10 cycles each, used TRBV1-TRBV30 forward primers with a C-beta reverse primer. TCRdb redid the calling of the multiplex PCR reads with MiXCR, one entry per CDR3 protein. This table holds about 330,000 distinct CDR3 sequences, around three fifths found once. The sample was peripheral blood. The receptors come from a man between 35 and 55 years old with primary liver carcinoma and hepatitis B virus infection.

With respect to this clonotype: One base away lies a much larger clone, so this may be a sequencing read error. The V and J genes are TRBV6-1 and TRBJ2-3; 12 bases align to TRBD2. Trimming at V came to 7 bases and at J to 5 bases, leaving 13 bases not matched to a gene. The CDR3 runs to 17 residues. The V gene's germline CDR1 is MNHNS and CDR2 SASEGT. CDR3: CASKELAGGETIDTQYF. In DNA, the CDR3 is TGTGCCAGCAAAGAACTAGCGGGAGGCGAAACCATAGATACGCAGTATTTT.

With regard to this clonotype: A much bigger clone sits one base away, suggesting this may be a read error. The chain links TRBV4-2 to TRBJ2-7; the match to TRBD1 covers 7 bases. The CDR3 runs 15 residues. Germline V gene data show CDR1 as LGHNA and CDR2 as YNFKEQ. Trimming took 7 bases from V and 4 from J; bases not matched to a gene: 13. The CDR3 is CASNQIQGEPYEQYF. CDR3 in DNA: TGTGCCAGCAACCAGATCCAGGGGGAGCCTTACGAGCAGTACTTC.

This rearrangement joins TRBV10-3 to TRBJ2-7, with 8 bases matching TRBD1. Germline V gene lookup returns CDR1 ENHRY and CDR2 SYGVKD. The trim removed 6 bases at V and 7 bases at J, leaving 11 bases unmatched. CDR3 size: 14 residues. The CDR3 DNA reads TGTGCCATCAGAGGACAGGGCGAGGATTGGGAGCAGTACTTC. Protein sequence: CAIRGQGEDWEQYF.

Of note for this clonotype: This sequence may be a read error, since a much larger clone differs from it by one base. The V call is TRBV23-1, the J call TRBJ2-4; D ambiguous. TRBV23-1 is assigned to the ORF class and has an uncertain function. CDR3 length: 16 residues. The CDR3 bases are TGCGCCAGAAGTCAATCGATTAGTGGAGCCAAAAACATTCAGTACTTC. Translated, it gives CARSQSISGAKNIQYF.

This clonotype came up many times. The J gene is TRBJ2-2, the V gene TRBV11-2, with 11 bases aligning to TRBD2. This CDR3 region has 15 residues. Germline CDR1 is SGHAT and CDR2 is FQNNGV. J gave up 6 bases and V 1 base, and 1 base lay outside the gene matches. The CDR3 region is CASSLVLAGAGELFF. CDR3 bases: TGTGCCAGCAGCTTAGTACTAGCGGGAGCCGGGGAGCTGTTTTTT.

This clonotype was found once. A much larger clonotype is one base distant, so this may be a read error. This chain links TRBV4-1 with TRBJ1-5; D gene uncertain. From germline, CDR1 is MGHRA and CDR2 YSYEKL. CDR3 length: 14 amino acids. CDR3 DNA: TGCGCCAGCAGCGAGCAAGGGTCCCATCAGTCCCAGCATTTT. It specifies CASSEQGSHQSQHF.

A single count supports this clonotype. One junction end does not reproduce the germline sequence, and a read error may be involved. The V and J genes are TRBV11-2 and TRBJ1-1; 8 bases are shared with TRBD1. Germline lookup yields CDR1 SGHAT and CDR2 FQNNGV. The CDR3 has 14 residues. CDR3 region: CARSLSGGIGEAFF. As DNA, the CDR3 is TGTGCCAGGAGCTTATCAGGGGGCATCGGTGAAGCTTTCTTT.

A note on this clonotype: A much larger clone lies one base from this, so it may be a read error. This sequence joins TRBV10-3 and TRBJ2-4; unclear D gene. The CDR3 sequence is 13 residues long. Germline V gives CDR1 ENHRY, CDR2 SYGVKD. The CDR3: CAISDNSWNIQHF. CDR3 DNA: TGTGCCATCAGTGACAACAGCTGGAACATTCAGCACTTC.

The table lists this clonotype with many counts. This chain links TRBV12-3 or TRBV12-4 with TRBJ1-1; D is unclear. Trimming took 1 base from V and 5 from J, leaving 8 bases between them. The CDR3 sequence is 13 residues long. CDR3 in amino acids: CASSLGGGTEAFF. Written as DNA, the CDR3 is TGTGCCAGCAGTTTAGGGGGAGGGACTGAAGCTTTCTTT.

This clonotype appeared a few times. A much more abundant neighbour one base away suggests this may be a read error. The rearrangement uses TRBV6-2 or TRBV6-3 and TRBJ2-1, with TRBD2 matching 12 bases. After removal of 6 bases from V and 9 bases from J, the junction contained 9 bases not matched to a gene. The CDR3 is 15 residues long. Germline V CDR1 and CDR2: MNHEY, SVGEGT. CDR3 in amino acids: CASSRLAGERSEQFF. CDR3 in DNA: TGTGCCAGCAGCCGACTAGCGGGAGAACGAAGTGAGCAGTTCTTC.

To note about this clonotype: No conserved phenylalanine or tryptophan is present at the end of the CDR3, so a read error is the likely explanation. The rearrangement joins TRBV10-1 to TRBJ2-7; D not resolved. V was trimmed by 3 bases and J by 4 bases, leaving 13 bases between them. Germline values: CDR1 WNHNN, CDR2 SYGVQD (reference sequence). The CDR3 length is 14 residues. The CDR3 DNA sequence: TGCGCCAGCAGTGAACCGGCAAGACCTTACGAGCAGTACTTA. Its protein product is CASSEPARPYEQYL.

To note about this clonotype: A read error may explain this, as a much larger clone is one base away. The chain employs TRBV6-5 and TRBJ2-3; D is uncertain. This CDR3 contains 12 residues. Germline-derived CDR1 and CDR2 are MNHEY and SVGAGI. V dropped 1 base and J dropped 7 bases, with 6 bases sitting between them. CDR3 sequence: CASSYLMYTQYF. DNA for the CDR3: TGTGCCAGCAGTTACTTGATGTATACGCAGTATTTT.

This clonotype has a single count. A read error is possible here, since a much larger clone lies one base away. The chain links TRBV6-1 to TRBJ2-1; 8 bases align to TRBD2. Germline-derived CDR1 and CDR2 are MNHNS and SASEGT. The CDR3 totals 18 residues. Trimming at V came to 5 bases and at J to 4 bases, leaving 16 bases not matched to a gene. The CDR3 loop is CASSRGLVGKGAYNEQFF. The CDR3 nucleotides are TGTGCCAGCAGTAGGGGACTAGTGGGAAAGGGAGCTTACAATGAGCAGTTCTTC.

The chain couples TRBV6-2 or TRBV6-3 to TRBJ1-5; 7 bases map to TRBD1. The CDR3 sequence is 16 residues long. The germline V gene encodes CDR1 MNHEY and CDR2 SVGEGT. V lost 5 bases and J lost 5; bases outside the gene matches: 12. The CDR3 reads CASSPHRGLWDQPQHF. The CDR3, as DNA: TGTGCCAGCAGTCCCCACAGGGGTCTGTGGGATCAGCCCCAGCATTTT.

Many counts were recorded for this clonotype. This rearrangement joins TRBV11-1 to TRBJ1-1, with 8 nucleotides matching TRBD1. CDR1 is SGHAT, CDR2 FQDESV, per germline (reference sequence). The CDR3 is 15 residues long. The V and J ends lost 5 bases and 3 bases, in that order; junction bases with no gene match: 8. CDR3 nucleotide sequence: TGTGCCAGCAGCAAAGACAGGGGTTTGGACACTGAAGCTTTCTTT. Protein: CASSKDRGLDTEAFF.

This clonotype has just a few counts. This CDR3 reads CASTKGAGYEQYF. The CDR3 DNA reads TGTGCCAGCACAAAAGGGGCAGGCTACGAGCAGTACTTC. The chain uses TRBV6-5 and TRBJ2-7; a weak D match, TRBD1 (5 bases). Trimming removed 7 bases from V and 3 bases from J, with 13 bases in between. The CDR3 spans 13 residues. CDR1 and CDR2 (germline): MNHEY, SVGAGI.

Comment on this clonotype: A read error may account for a junction end that differs from germline. This sequence joins TRBV11-2 and TRBJ2-7; 7 nucleotides match TRBD2. The CDR3 loop spans 18 amino acids. Germline CDR1 and CDR2: SGHAT and FQNNGV. CDR3 sequence reads: CTSSLDLGTRDYVHEQYF. CDR3 bases: TGTACCAGCAGCTTAGATCTTGGAACCCGGGACTACGTCCACGAGCAGTACTTC.

In this sample, this clonotype turned up a few times. The chain is built from TRBV11-1 and TRBJ2-1, with 9 bases that match TRBD2. The V segment lost 4 bases and the J segment 9 bases; nucleotides outside the gene matches: 16. The germline gives CDR1 SGHAT, CDR2 FQDESV (reference sequence). The CDR3 has 17 residues. CDR3 bases: TGTGCCAGCAGCTCCCCTCCTGGCGGGAGGGCCTTTAGTGAGCAGTTCTTC. It yields the protein CASSSPPGGRAFSEQFF.

As concerns this clonotype: A read error is likely, as this CDR3 ends without the conserved phenylalanine or tryptophan. The V call is TRBV11-2, the J call TRBJ2-5, with 8 bases aligning to TRBD2. Germline V gives CDR1 SGHAT, CDR2 FQNNGV. This CDR3 comprises 13 residues. CDR3 nucleotides: TGTGCCAGCAACTTAGCGGGGCAAGAGACCCAGTACATC. As protein: CASNLAGQETQYI.

Worth noting for this clonotype: One end of the junction varies from germline; a read error may be responsible. This sequence joins TRBV6-2 or TRBV6-3 and TRBJ1-5, with a tentative D call TRBD1 (5 bases). Germline CDR1 reads MNHEY; CDR2 reads SVGEGT. This CDR3 is 15 amino acids long. CDR3 residues: CAGSYEDGGGQPQHF. In DNA form, the CDR3 reads TGTGCCGGCAGTTACGAGGACGGGGGGGGTCAGCCCCAGCATTTT.

This clonotype was seen a handful of times. This rearrangement joins TRBV5-4 to TRBJ1-2; 7 nucleotides match TRBD1. V dropped 2 bases and J dropped 4; count of bases not matched to a gene: 8. Germline-derived CDR1 and CDR2 are SGHNT and YYREEE (reference sequence). CDR3 length: 15 amino acids. The CDR3, as DNA: TGTGCCAGCAGCTTTCCCCAGGGGGGCTTCTATGGCTACACCTTC. The encoded protein is CASSFPQGGFYGYTF.